This paragraph reports one T cell receptor (beta chain). This clonotype was seen more than once but under ten times. Which antigen it targets is not known. Per-base quality was not reported, and no clone a single base away is much larger than it. This entry comes from a study of T cells in Graves' hyperthyroidism and ophthalmopathy (dated by TCRdb to 2018 to 2020). General notes on the study: Peripheral blood samples were taken at the time of initial diagnosis, prior to any treatment. For training and testing, the 80 to 100 patients in the discovery cohort were randomly divided in a 7:3 ratio. Thyroid tissue and blood T-cell repertoires from roughly six Graves' hyperthyroidism patients were also compared in the study. Once sampling was done, hyperthyroidism patients were given methimazole at a starting dose of 30 mg daily, whereas ophthalmopathy patients were given high-dose intravenous methylprednisolone. A discovery cohort of approximately 97 patients, approximately 45 with Graves' ophthalmopathy and 55 to 60 with stable Graves' hyperthyroidism, was used to find distinguishing TCR V-J signatures. An independent validation cohort of about 19 hyperthyroidism patients and about 16 patients who later progressed to ophthalmopathy tested prospective prediction of ophthalmopathy. The paper describes TCR Vbeta CDR3 sequencing of about 140 peripheral blood samples, made up of under 50 ophthalmopathy patients, around 78 hyperthyroidism patients and roughly 17 progressor patients.

Hyperthyroidism patients were aged 18 to 65 years and newly diagnosed, with disease duration of less than 2 months. Exclusion was applied to patients with uncontrolled infections, other autoimmune diseases, pregnancy or lactation. Clinical symptoms, serum thyroxine and TRAb, thyroid ultrasound, and orbital computed tomography formed the basis for the diagnoses. Blood from progressor patients was collected at the time of first diagnosis with hyperthyroidism, before any ophthalmopathy symptoms had appeared. Ficoll-Paque density gradient centrifugation was used to isolate PBMCs from about 9 ml of fresh peripheral blood. Progressor patients were defined as those initially diagnosed with Graves' hyperthyroidism in whom ophthalmopathy developed during follow-up. Total RNA was extracted with Trizol reagent, and quality was checked on an Agilent 2100 Bioanalyzer. Overall results and qualifications from the work: Ophthalmopathy was separated from stable hyperthyroidism by a 13 V-J signature model, with approximately 86% sensitivity and about 81% specificity obtained in cross-validation and 80%/75% obtained in testing. No statistical method was used to set the sample size in advance, and investigators knew the group allocation. Most expanded thyroid clonotypes (frequency above 0.001) were also detected in blood, suggesting blood repertoires may reflect thyroid immune responses. In validation, the model predicted progression to ophthalmopathy with around 71% sensitivity and less than 75% specificity, a median of roughly seven months before onset.

The TCR beta CDR3 regions were amplified from RNA transcripts. The TCR CDR3 was subjected to a first round of RT-PCR using the HTBI primer set and the Qiagen OneStep RT-PCR kit. Libraries were constructed in a second round of multiplex PCR, after which size selection and purification were carried out. Paired-end sequencing of the libraries was performed with 100 bp reads on an Illumina HiSeq2000. The study's own analysis went as follows. Raw data were processed with SOAPnuke, discarding reads with adapters, uncalled bases, mean Phred below 15, or no exact constant-primer or identifier match. High-quality paired reads were merged with COPE v1.2.5, and unique nucleotide sequences were defined as clonotypes. Clonotypes were aligned to IMGT TRBV, TRBD and TRBJ reference segments using MiTCR v1.1. Only V-J combinations with frequency above 0.0001, covering 99.2% of repertoires, were analysed. The TCS score was defined as the ratio of F50 (clonal expansion) to E x V (chaos), calculated using BLOSUM62-based TCRdist between CDR3 peptides within each V-J. Welch's t-statistics and random forest reduced 450 to 600 V-J features to fewer than 15, which were used in a naive Bayes classifier (R e1071). Using fastp trimming at Q25 and MiXCR clonotype assembly, TCRdb reanalyzed the public sequencing data and kept in-frame beta chains. When rows share a CDR3 protein, they turn into one entry using the most common DNA and genes. TCRdb assigned the V and J calls; the authors' analysis was not used. The table for this sample lists 380,000 or so distinct CDR3 sequences; about 13% of them were counted only once. The ten largest clones capture less than 25% of the sample.

CDR1 and CDR2, looked up from the germline V gene, are SGHVS and FNYEAQ. The CDR3, from cysteine to phenylalanine, totals 14 residues. Just the 42-base CDR3 DNA is kept, in frame starting at base 1. Cut back by 1 base and 1 base, the V and J ends lie 7 bases apart. This TCR was sampled from a man aged 25-45 years with Graves' hyperthyroidism that later progressed to Graves' ophthalmopathy. Material: blood. The chain uses TRBV7-6 and TRBJ1-1, with the D gene not clear enough to name. At the DNA level, the sequence is TGTGCCAGCAGCTTAGTGCACGGGAACACTGAAGCTTTCTTT. Its protein product is CASSLVHGNTEAFF.